This T cell receptor beta chain was observed in a study of blood T cell repertoires in COVID-19. Study-wide context: Samples taken during acute and convalescent COVID-19 were collected in the United States, Italy and Spain.

Membership in each cohort depended on participant-reported clinical history. In the authors' methods: Scientists estimated how many nucleated cells there were by amplifying reference gene primers. Generated by immunoSEQ multiplex PCR, the TCRdb table keeps only in-frame clones and is missing some. The DNA was the basis for D and trimming; V, J and clone size are from that table. The sample has about 220,000 clones, 82% seen once; the top ten hold about 15%. This CDR3 is built from 12 residues. Germline V gene sequence: CDR1 MNHEY, CDR2 SMNVEV (reference sequence). Germline trimming cut 6 bases from V and 6 bases from J; bases unmatched to any gene: 4.

What was sequenced was PBMCs or T cells enriched from blood (not recorded which). The receptor's source is a man aged 35-49 years who had recovered from COVID-19. The chain is built from TRBV27 and TRBJ1-2; 7 positions agree with TRBD1. The CDR3 spells CASSPTGDGYTF. The DNA of the CDR3 is TGTGCCAGCAGCCCTACAGGGGATGGCTACACCTTC.